This T cell receptor (beta chain) was identified during a study of blood T cell repertoires in COVID-19. Whole-study context: Nucleic acid was either cDNA or gDNA, and it came from T cells, B-cell-depleted T cells, or PBMCs.

Per the original methods: For nucleated cells, counts were estimated from reference gene primer amplification. Sequencing was performed with immunoSEQ multiplex PCR; in TCRdb, only in-frame clones are kept and a portion is missing. V, J and clone size reflect that table, while D and trimming were determined from the DNA. The repertoire holds around 390,000 clones, with roughly 89% as singletons. Living in about two dozen US areas, the participants were between 18 and 89 years of age. Recovered status in Cohort 3 required two negative PCRs, clearance, or symptom resolution. Input material: PBMCs or T cells enriched from blood (not recorded which). The sequence came from a woman between 45 and 60 years old who had recovered from COVID-19.

The CDR3 bases are TGTGCCAGCAGCTTAGGGGGACAGGGGAATTCACCCCTCCACTTT. It encodes CASSLGGQGNSPLHF. The rearrangement links TRBV7-8 to TRBJ1-6, with 10 positions matching TRBD1. V lost 1 base to trimming and J lost 7 bases; unmatched junction nucleotides: 1. The CDR3 runs 15 residues. From germline, CDR1 is SGHVS and CDR2 FQNEAQ.